These 12 T cell receptor beta chains came from one sample sequenced in a study of vaccination effects on CD4 cells after COVID-19. Their target antigens are unknown. Libraries were prepared by immunoSEQ multiplex PCR; TCRdb keeps only in-frame clonotypes and omits some of them. Counted here are 37,000 or so clones, around 71% occurring once; the ten biggest clones make up 6% to 8.5%. The culture ran for around nine days before CD4+ T cells were isolated. Subjects were given two BNT162b2 or mRNA-1273 vaccine doses. The source was CD4+ T cells from PBMCs cultured without peptide, collected after COVID-19 vaccination. Receptors were obtained from a human donor who received a COVID-19 vaccine.

This clone came up a few times. The chain joins TRBV3-1 (or the pseudogene TRBV3-2) to TRBJ2-7; 11 nucleotides line up with TRBD2. Germline V CDR1 and CDR2: LGHDT, YNNKEL (reference sequence). The CDR3 covers 15 residues. J gave up 0 bases and V 5 bases, and 3 bases lay outside the gene matches. The CDR3 reads CASSATSGGSYEQYF. CDR3 nucleotides: TGTGCCAGCAGCGCAACTAGCGGGGGCTCCTACGAGCAGTACTTC.

The chain has TRBV19 and TRBJ1-1; 8 bases are a match to TRBD1. Unmatched junction bases numbered 9, after V lost 5 bases and J lost 13 bases. The CDR3 has 12 residues. Germline V CDR1 and CDR2: LNHDA, SQIVND (reference sequence). CDR3 nucleotides: TGTGCCAGTAGTGGGGGACAGGAGAAAGGTTTCTTT. Translation gives CASSGGQEKGFF.

The chain recombines TRBV5-8 with TRBJ1-4; 10 bases map to TRBD1. The CDR3 spans 18 residues. V dropped 0 bases and J dropped 2; count of bases not matched to a gene: 7. Germline V gene data show CDR1 as SGHTS and CDR2 as YDEGEE. The DNA for the CDR3 is TGTGCCAGCAGCTTGGGACAGGGGGCTTGGGTGACTAATGAAAAACTGTTTTTT. It codes for CASSLGQGAWVTNEKLFF. The whole variable domain, remainder taken from reference TRBV5-8 and TRBJ1-4, is EAGVTQSPTHLIKTRGQQATLRCSPISGHTSVYWYQQALGLGLQFLLWYDEGEERNRGNFPPRFSGRQFPNYSSELNVNALELEDSALYLCASSLGQGAWVTNEKLFFGSGTQLSVL.

The gene calls are TRBV5-8 and TRBJ1-1; no clear D. The CDR3 has 14 amino acids. Germline V lookup: CDR1 SGHTS, CDR2 YDEGEE. The V end lost 3 bases, the J end lost 5 bases, and 14 bases lay between the germline ends. CDR3 bases: TGTGCCAGCAGCTCCGGGATTGGGAAGACTGAAGCTTTCTTT. This translates into CASSSGIGKTEAFF. Looking up the rest from reference TRBV5-8 and TRBJ1-1 gives the full variable domain: EAGVTQSPTHLIKTRGQQATLRCSPISGHTSVYWYQQALGLGLQFLLWYDEGEERNRGNFPPRFSGRQFPNYSSELNVNALELEDSALYLCASSSGIGKTEAFFGQGTRLTVV.

This clone was detected only a few times. V and J are TRBV12-3 or TRBV12-4 and TRBJ1-5; possibly TRBD1 for D (5 bases). Trimming removed 6 bases at V and 7 bases at J, with 10 bases between. This CDR3 spans 12 amino acids. The CDR3 reads CASRSQGQPQHF. The CDR3 coding sequence is TGTGCCAGCAGGAGCCAGGGACAGCCCCAGCATTTT.

The J gene is TRBJ1-1, the V gene TRBV25-1, with 9 bases identical to TRBD1. This CDR3 is built from 15 residues. V lost 4 bases to trimming and J lost 3 bases; unmatched junction nucleotides: 6. Germline CDR1 MGHDK, CDR2 SYGVNS. CDR3 DNA sequence: TGTGCCAGCAGTGTAACAGGGGGCCCGGACACTGAAGCTTTCTTT. Translation: CASSVTGGPDTEAFF.

J is TRBJ2-1 and V is TRBV7-9; TRBD2 agrees at 13 bases. CDR1 is SEHNR and CDR2 is FQNEAQ in the germline V gene (reference sequence). The CDR3 loop spans 15 amino acids. V shed 5 bases, J shed 5 bases, and the junction held 3 bases outside the gene matches. The CDR3 loop reads CASSRTSGGDNEQFF. The CDR3 DNA follows: TGTGCCAGCAGCCGTACTAGCGGGGGGGACAATGAGCAGTTCTTC.

Here the CDR3 reads CASSSVGTSGGGRDTQYF. CDR3 sequence (DNA): TGTGCCAGCAGCTCCGTGGGGACTAGCGGGGGGGGGAGAGATACGCAGTATTTT. The chain uses TRBV11-3 and TRBJ2-3, with 16 bases lining up with TRBD2. The CDR3 has 18 residues. In germline, CDR1 is SGHNT, CDR2 YENEEA. V was pared by 4 bases and J by 5 bases, with 9 bases of the junction left unmatched.

This clone was counted between two and nine times. This CDR3 reads CASSRFTSNLQTGTEAFF. CDR3 sequence (DNA): TGTGCCAGCAGCCGGTTTACGTCTAACCTACAAACGGGAACTGAAGCTTTCTTT. The chain recombines TRBV7-9 with TRBJ1-1; D unresolved. This CDR3 contains 18 residues. Per the germline V gene, CDR1 is SEHNR and CDR2 is FQNEAQ (reference sequence). With 5 bases removed from V and 5 bases from J, the gap between germline ends came to 27 bases.

The gene calls are TRBV7-9 and TRBJ1-1; 12 nucleotides match TRBD1. The CDR3 covers 16 residues. The germline CDR1 and CDR2 sequences are SEHNR and FQNEAQ (reference sequence). Trimming cost V 1 base and J 3 bases; bases outside gene matches: 3. The CDR3 region has the DNA TGTGCCAGCAGCTTAGGCGGGACAGGGGGCTACACTGAAGCTTTCTTT. Encoded protein: CASSLGGTGGYTEAFF.

This chain links TRBV4-2 with TRBJ2-2; a weak D match, TRBD2 (5 bases). V was trimmed by 1 base and J by 6 bases, leaving 6 bases between them. The CDR3 runs 13 residues. Germline CDR1 LGHNA, CDR2 YNFKEQ. The CDR3 DNA sequence: TGTGCCAGCAGCCAAGTGGACTCCGGGGAGCTGTTTTTT. This codes for CASSQVDSGELFF.

The J gene is TRBJ1-1, the V gene TRBV6-5; no clear D gene. Trimming pared 7 bases from V and 6 bases from J, leaving 12 bases between. This CDR3 contains 12 residues. CDR1 MNHEY and CDR2 SVGAGI come from the germline V gene. CDR3 sequence reads: CASNPSGAEAFF. The DNA of the CDR3 is TGTGCCAGCAATCCCTCGGGAGCTGAAGCTTTCTTT.